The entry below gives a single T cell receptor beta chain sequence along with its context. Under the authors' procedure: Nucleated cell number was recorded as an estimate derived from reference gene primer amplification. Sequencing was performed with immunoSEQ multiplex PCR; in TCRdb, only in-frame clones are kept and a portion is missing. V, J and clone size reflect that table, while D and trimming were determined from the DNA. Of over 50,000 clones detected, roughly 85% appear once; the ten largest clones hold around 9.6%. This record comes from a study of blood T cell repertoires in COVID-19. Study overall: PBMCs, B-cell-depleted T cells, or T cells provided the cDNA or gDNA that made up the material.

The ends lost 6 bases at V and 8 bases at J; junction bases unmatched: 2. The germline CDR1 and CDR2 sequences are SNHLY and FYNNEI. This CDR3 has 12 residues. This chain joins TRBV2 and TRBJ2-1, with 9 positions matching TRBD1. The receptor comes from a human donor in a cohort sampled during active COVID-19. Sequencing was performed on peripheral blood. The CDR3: CASRDRGDEQFF. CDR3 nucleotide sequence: TGTGCCAGCAGGGACAGGGGCGATGAGCAGTTCTTC. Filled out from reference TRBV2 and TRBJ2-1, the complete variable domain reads EPEVTQTPSHQVTQMGQEVILRCVPISNHLYFYWYRQILGQKVEFLVSFYNNEISEKSEIFDDQFSVERPDGSNFTLKIRSTKLEDSAMYFCASRDRGDEQFFGPGTRLTVL.